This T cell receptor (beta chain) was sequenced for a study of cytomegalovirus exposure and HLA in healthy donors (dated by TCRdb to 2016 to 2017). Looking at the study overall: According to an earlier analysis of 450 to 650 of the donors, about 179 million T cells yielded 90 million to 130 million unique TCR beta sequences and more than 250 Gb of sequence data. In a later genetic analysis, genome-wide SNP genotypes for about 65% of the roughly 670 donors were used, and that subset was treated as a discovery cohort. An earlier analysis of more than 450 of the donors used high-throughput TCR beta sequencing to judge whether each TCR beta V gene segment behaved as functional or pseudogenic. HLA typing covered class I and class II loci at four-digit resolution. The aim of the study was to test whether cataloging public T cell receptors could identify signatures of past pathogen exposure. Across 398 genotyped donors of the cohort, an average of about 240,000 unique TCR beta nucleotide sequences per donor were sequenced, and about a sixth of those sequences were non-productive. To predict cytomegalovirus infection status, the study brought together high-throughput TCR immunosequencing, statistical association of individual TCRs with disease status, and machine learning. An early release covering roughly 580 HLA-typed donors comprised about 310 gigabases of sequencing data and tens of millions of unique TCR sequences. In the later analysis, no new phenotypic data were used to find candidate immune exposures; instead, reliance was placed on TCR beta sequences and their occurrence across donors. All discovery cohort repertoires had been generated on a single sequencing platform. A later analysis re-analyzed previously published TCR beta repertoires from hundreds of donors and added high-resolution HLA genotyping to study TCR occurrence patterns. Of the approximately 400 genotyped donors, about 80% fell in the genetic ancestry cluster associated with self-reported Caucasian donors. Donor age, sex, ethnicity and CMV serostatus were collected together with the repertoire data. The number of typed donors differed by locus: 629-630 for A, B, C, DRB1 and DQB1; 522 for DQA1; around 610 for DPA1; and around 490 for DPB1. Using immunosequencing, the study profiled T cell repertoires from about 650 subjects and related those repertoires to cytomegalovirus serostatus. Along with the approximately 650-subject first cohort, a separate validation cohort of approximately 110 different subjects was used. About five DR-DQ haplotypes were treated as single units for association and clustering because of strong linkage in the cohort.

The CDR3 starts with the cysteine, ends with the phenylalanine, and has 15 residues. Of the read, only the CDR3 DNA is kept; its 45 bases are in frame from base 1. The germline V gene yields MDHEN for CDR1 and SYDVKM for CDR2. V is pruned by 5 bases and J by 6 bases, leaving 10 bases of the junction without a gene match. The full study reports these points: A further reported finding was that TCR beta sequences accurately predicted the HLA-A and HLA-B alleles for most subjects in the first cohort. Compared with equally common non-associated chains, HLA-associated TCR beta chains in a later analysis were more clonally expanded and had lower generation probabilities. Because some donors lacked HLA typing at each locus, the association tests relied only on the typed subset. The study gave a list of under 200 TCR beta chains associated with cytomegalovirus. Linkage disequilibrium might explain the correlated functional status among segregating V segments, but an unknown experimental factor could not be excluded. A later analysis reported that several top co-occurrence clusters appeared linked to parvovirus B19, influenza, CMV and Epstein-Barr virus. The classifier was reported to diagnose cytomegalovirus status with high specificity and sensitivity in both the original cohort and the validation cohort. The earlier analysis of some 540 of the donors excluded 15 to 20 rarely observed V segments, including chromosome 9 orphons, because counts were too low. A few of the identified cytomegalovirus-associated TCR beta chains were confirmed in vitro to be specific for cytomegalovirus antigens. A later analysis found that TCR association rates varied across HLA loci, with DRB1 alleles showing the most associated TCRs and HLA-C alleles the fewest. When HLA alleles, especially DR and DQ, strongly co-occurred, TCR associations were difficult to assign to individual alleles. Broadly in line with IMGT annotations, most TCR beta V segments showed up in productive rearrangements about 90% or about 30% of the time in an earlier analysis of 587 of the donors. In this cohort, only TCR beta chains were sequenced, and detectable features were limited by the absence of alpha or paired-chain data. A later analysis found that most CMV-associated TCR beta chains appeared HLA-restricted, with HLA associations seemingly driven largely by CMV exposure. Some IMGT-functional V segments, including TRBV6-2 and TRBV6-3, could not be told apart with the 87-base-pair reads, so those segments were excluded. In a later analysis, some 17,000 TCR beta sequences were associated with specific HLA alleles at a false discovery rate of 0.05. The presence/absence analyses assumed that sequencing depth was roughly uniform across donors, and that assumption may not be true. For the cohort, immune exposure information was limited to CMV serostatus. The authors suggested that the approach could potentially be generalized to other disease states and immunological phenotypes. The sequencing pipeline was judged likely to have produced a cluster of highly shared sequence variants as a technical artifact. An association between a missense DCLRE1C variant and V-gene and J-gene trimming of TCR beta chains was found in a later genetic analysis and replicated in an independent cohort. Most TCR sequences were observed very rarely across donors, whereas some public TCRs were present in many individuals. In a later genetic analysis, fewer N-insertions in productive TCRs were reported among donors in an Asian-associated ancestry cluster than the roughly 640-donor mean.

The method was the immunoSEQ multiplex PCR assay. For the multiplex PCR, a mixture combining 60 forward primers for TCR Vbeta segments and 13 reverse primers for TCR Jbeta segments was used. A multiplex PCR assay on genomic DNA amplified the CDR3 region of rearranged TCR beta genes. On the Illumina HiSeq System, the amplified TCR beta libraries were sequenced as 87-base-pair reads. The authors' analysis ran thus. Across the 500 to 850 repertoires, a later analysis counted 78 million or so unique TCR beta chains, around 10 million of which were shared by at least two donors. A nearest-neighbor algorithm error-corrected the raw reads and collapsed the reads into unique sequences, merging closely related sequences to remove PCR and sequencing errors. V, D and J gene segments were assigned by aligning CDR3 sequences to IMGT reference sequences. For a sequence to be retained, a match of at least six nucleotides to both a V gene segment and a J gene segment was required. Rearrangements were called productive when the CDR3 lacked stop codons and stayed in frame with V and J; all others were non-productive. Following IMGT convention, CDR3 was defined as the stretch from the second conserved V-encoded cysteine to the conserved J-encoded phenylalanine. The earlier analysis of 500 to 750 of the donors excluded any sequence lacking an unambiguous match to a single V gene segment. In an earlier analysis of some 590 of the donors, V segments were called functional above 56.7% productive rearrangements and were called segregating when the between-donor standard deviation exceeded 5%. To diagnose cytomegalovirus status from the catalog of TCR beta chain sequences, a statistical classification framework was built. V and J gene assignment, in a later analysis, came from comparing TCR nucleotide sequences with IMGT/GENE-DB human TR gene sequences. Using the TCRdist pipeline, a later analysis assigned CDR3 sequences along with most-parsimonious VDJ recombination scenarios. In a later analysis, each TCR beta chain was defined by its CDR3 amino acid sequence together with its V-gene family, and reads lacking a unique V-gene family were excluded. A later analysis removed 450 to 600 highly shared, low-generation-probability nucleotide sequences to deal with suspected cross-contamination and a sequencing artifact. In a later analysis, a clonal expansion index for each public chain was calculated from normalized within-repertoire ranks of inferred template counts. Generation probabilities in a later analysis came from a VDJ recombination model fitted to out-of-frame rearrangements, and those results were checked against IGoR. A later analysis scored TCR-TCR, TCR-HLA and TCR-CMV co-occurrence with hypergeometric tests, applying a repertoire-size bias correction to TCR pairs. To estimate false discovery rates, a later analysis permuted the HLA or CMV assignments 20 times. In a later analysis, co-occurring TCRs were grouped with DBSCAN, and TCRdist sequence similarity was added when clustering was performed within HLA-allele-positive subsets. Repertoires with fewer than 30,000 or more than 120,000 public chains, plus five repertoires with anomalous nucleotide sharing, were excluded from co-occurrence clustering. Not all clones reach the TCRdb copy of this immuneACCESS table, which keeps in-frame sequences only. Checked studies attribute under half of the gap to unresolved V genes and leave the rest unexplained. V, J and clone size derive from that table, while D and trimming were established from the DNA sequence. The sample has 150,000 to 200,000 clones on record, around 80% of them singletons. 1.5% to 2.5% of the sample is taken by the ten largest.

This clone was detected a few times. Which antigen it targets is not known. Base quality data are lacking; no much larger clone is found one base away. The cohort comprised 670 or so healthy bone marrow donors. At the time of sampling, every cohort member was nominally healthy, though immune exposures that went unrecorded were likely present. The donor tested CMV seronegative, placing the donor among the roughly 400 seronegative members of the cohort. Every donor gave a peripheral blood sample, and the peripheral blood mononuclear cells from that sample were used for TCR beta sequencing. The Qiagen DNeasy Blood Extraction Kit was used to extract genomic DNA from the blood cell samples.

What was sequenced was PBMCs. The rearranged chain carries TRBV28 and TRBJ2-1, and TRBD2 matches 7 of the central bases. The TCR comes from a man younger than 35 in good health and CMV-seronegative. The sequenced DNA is TGTGCCAGCAGTCCCCCAAGGGAGGGAGGCAATGAGCAGTTCTTC. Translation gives CASSPPREGGNEQFF.